The clone carrying this T cell receptor beta chain came up many times. This entry comes from a study of CD8+ T cells in alopecia areata. Across the study: Among treated patients, oral tofacitinib was administered at 5 to 10 mg twice daily.

Looked up from germline, CDR1 is SEHNR and CDR2 is FQNEAQ (reference sequence). The CDR3 runs to 15 residues. The V gene lost 10 bases and the J gene lost 7 bases, with 23 bases spanning the gap. cDNA reverse transcribed from extracted RNA served as the sequencing template. TCRdb keeps only in-frame clones here, not all; method: immunoSEQ multiplex PCR. The sample lists 190,000 or so clones; under 60% were seen once. Regarding treatment: oral pan-JAK inhibitor, 5-10 mg twice daily. Patients with alopecia areata provided lesional scalp punch biopsies as well as peripheral blood. This chain joins TRBV7-9 and TRBJ2-1; D is ambiguous. This specimen consisted of CD8+ T cells sorted from blood, obtained at week 24, from a patient treated with tofacitinib. The receptor's source is a human donor with alopecia areata. CDR3 sequence: CATAASETTSNEQFF. The DNA for the CDR3 is TGTGCCACCGCGGCCTCGGAGACAACCTCGAATGAGCAGTTCTTC.